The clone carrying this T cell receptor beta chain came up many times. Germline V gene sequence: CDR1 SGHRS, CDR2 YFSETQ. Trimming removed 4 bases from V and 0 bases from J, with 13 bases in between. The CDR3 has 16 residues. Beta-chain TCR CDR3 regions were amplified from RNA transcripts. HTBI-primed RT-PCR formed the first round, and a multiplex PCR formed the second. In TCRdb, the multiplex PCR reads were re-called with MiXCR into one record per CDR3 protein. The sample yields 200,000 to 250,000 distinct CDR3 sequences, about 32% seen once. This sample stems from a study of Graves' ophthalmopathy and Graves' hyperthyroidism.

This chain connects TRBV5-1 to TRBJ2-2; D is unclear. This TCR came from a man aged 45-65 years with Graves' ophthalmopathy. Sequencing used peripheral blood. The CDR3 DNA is TGCGCCAGCAGCCCTGGAGTCACCACGAACACCGGGGAGCTGTTTTTT. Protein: CASSPGVTTNTGELFF.